This is a list of T cell receptor beta chains from one sample in a study of glioma-infiltrating T cells after dendritic cell vaccination. Only in-frame clones appear in the TCRdb table, and some are missing; sequencing was by immunoSEQ multiplex PCR. This sample has roughly 85,000 clones, with roughly 85% found just once. This specimen consisted of blood, obtained after dendritic cell vaccination. These TCRs come from a human donor with glioblastoma. CDR3s include the opening cysteine and the closing phenylalanine or tryptophan. Each record gives: D gene, clone size, V gene, J gene, CDR3 protein, CDR3 DNA. The D gene is left open where the match is weak. Clone size is given for some rows only: seen once, a few or many times, or a class if the clone is expanded.

-	-	TRBV5-4	TRBJ2-5	CASSPQAAQETQYF	TGTGCCAGCAGCCCCCAGGCAGCCCAAGAGACCCAGTACTTC
TRBD2	-	TRBV7-3	TRBJ2-1	CASSLGYASGGNYNEQFF	TGTGCCAGCAGCTTAGGGTATGCTAGCGGGGGAAACTACAATGAGCAGTTCTTC
-	-	TRBV30	TRBJ2-1	CAWSPRGGSEQFF	TGTGCCTGGAGTCCGAGGGGGGGTAGTGAGCAGTTCTTC
-	-	TRBV7-2	TRBJ2-7	CASRRGREANEQYF	TGTGCCAGCAGAAGGGGGCGGGAGGCAAACGAGCAGTACTTC
-	-	TRBV5-5	TRBJ1-6	CASSLDPAARVSNSPLHF	TGTGCCAGCAGCTTGGACCCGGCAGCCAGGGTCTCTAATTCACCCCTCCACTTT
-	-	TRBV7-3	TRBJ2-2	CASRGASNTGELFF	TGTGCCAGCAGGGGCGCGTCGAACACCGGGGAGCTGTTTTTT
TRBD2	-	TRBV18	TRBJ2-1	CASSPPGRAYNEQFF	TGTGCCAGCTCCCCCCCGGGGAGGGCGTACAATGAGCAGTTCTTC
TRBD2	-	TRBV7-6	TRBJ2-7	CASSPLAGGYEQYF	TGTGCCAGCAGCCCCCTAGCGGGGGGCTACGAGCAGTACTTC
TRBD2	-	TRBV29-1	TRBJ2-3	CSVEGGFADTQYF	TGCAGCGTTGAGGGAGGGTTCGCAGATACGCAGTATTTT
-	few	TRBV6-1	TRBJ2-7	CASASEGPNYEQYF	TGTGCCAGCGCCTCTGAGGGTCCAAACTACGAGCAGTACTTC
TRBD2	-	TRBV25-1	TRBJ2-7	CASSETAGGPTYEQYF	TGTGCCAGCAGTGAGACAGCGGGAGGACCCACCTACGAGCAGTACTTC
TRBD1	once	TRBV6-5	TRBJ2-7	CASGGQGPYEQYF	TGTGCCAGCGGTGGACAGGGCCCCTACGAGCAGTACTTC
TRBD2	-	TRBV6-1	TRBJ2-1	CASSAGGPNNEQFF	TGTGCCAGCTCGGCGGGGGGGCCTAACAATGAGCAGTTCTTC
-	-	TRBV5-6	TRBJ2-3	CASSLARGEGTDTQYF	TGTGCCAGCAGCTTGGCCCGGGGAGAGGGCACAGATACGCAGTATTTT
TRBD2	once	TRBV27	TRBJ2-3	CASRPTSGSLETQYF	TGTGCCAGCAGGCCGACTAGCGGGAGTCTGGAAACGCAGTATTTT
TRBD1	-	TRBV5-6	TRBJ2-5	CASSPPTGQYGETQYF	TGTGCCAGCAGCCCCCCGACAGGGCAATATGGAGAGACCCAGTACTTC
TRBD2	-	TRBV11-2	TRBJ2-1	CASVGGPAYNEQFF	TGTGCCAGCGTGGGAGGGCCGGCATACAATGAGCAGTTCTTC
-	-	TRBV7-6	TRBJ1-4	CASSPTGKGEKLFF	TGTGCCAGCAGCCCGACAGGAAAGGGGGAAAAACTGTTTTTT
TRBD2	-	TRBV30	TRBJ2-3	CAWKLAGTTDTQYF	TGTGCCTGGAAATTAGCGGGGACCACAGATACGCAGTATTTT
-	-	TRBV7-3	TRBJ1-1	CASSFQMNTEAFF	TGTGCCAGCAGCTTTCAGATGAACACTGAAGCTTTCTTT
TRBD1	-	TRBV9	TRBJ1-1	CASSVGTGGRTEAFF	TGTGCCAGCAGCGTCGGGACAGGGGGCCGGACTGAAGCTTTCTTT
TRBD1	once	TRBV5-4	TRBJ1-2	CASSLPIPTGSYGYTF	TGTGCCAGCAGCCTTCCCATTCCGACAGGGAGCTATGGCTACACCTTC
-	-	TRBV15	TRBJ2-7	CATSRDLGGVEQYF	TGTGCCACCAGCAGAGATCTTGGCGGGGTCGAGCAGTACTTC
-	-	TRBV7-6	TRBJ2-7	CASSLPGAYEQYF	TGTGCCAGCAGCCTCCCGGGAGCCTACGAGCAGTACTTC
-	-	TRBV6-4	TRBJ2-7	CASSDNRYEQYF	TGTGCCAGCAGTGACAACAGGTACGAGCAGTACTTC
TRBD1	once	TRBV13	TRBJ2-7	CASSGTGTGHPEQYF	TGTGCCAGCAGCGGAACCGGGACAGGGCATCCCGAGCAGTACTTC
-	-	TRBV7-9	TRBJ1-4	CASSPGGRGVEKLFF	TGTGCCAGCAGCCCAGGCGGCAGGGGAGTTGAAAAACTGTTTTTT
-	-	TRBV4-3	TRBJ1-6	CASSQEGESYNSPLHF	TGCGCCAGCAGCCAAGAGGGAGAGTCCTATAATTCACCCCTCCACTTT
-	-	TRBV29-1	TRBJ1-1	CSVNRPLNTEAFF	TGCAGCGTAAACAGGCCGCTGAACACTGAAGCTTTCTTT
-	-	TRBV5-5	TRBJ1-2	CASSLRQGLLDGYTF	TGTGCCAGCAGCTTGAGGCAGGGGCTCTTGGATGGCTACACCTTC
-	once	TRBV29-1	TRBJ1-1	CSVGLDSMNTEAFF	TGCAGCGTTGGGCTGGACAGTATGAACACTGAAGCTTTCTTT
TRBD2	-	TRBV4-1	TRBJ2-3	CASSQDVGTSGTDTQYF	TGCGCCAGCAGCCAAGATGTAGGGACTAGCGGCACAGATACGCAGTATTTT
-	-	TRBV7-9	TRBJ2-5	CASSLSSGDVTQYF	TGTGCCAGCAGCTTAAGTTCAGGGGACGTGACCCAGTACTTC
-	once	TRBV6-1	TRBJ1-6	CASSEPDRILHNSPLHF	TGTGCCAGCAGTGAACCTGACAGGATTCTTCATAATTCACCCCTCCACTTT
TRBD1	-	TRBV19	TRBJ1-5	CASSINHRGGTHQPQHF	TGTGCCAGTAGTATTAACCACAGGGGAGGTACTCATCAGCCCCAGCATTTT
-	-	TRBV18	TRBJ2-3	CASSPPAPADTQYF	TGTGCCAGCTCACCACCGGCCCCAGCAGATACGCAGTATTTT
TRBD2	-	TRBV27	TRBJ2-1	CASSLSGGDAQFF	TGTGCCAGCAGTTTATCGGGGGGGGATGCGCAGTTCTTC
TRBD1	-	TRBV7-6	TRBJ1-2	CASSPAPGQPWGYTF	TGTGCCAGCAGCCCCGCCCCGGGACAGCCCTGGGGCTACACCTTC
TRBD1	-	TRBV6-1	TRBJ2-1	CASTPDGTGFNEQFF	TGTGCCAGCACACCAGACGGGACAGGGTTCAATGAGCAGTTCTTC
TRBD2	-	TRBV30	TRBJ2-3	CAWTSGRPTTDTQYF	TGTGCCTGGACTAGCGGGAGGCCAACCACAGATACGCAGTATTTT
-	-	TRBV2	TRBJ2-7	CASNLAGGGYEQYF	TGTGCCAGCAACCTCGCTGGGGGCGGGTACGAGCAGTACTTC
-	-	TRBV7-9	TRBJ1-2	CASSLGQGWSYTF	TGTGCCAGCAGCTTAGGGCAGGGGTGGAGCTACACCTTC
TRBD1	-	TRBV27	TRBJ2-1	CASSRSGGNEQFF	TGTGCCAGCAGTCGATCAGGGGGCAATGAGCAGTTCTTC
TRBD1	-	TRBV5-1	TRBJ2-7	CASSFQGQGNYEQYF	TGCGCCAGCAGCTTCCAGGGACAGGGCAACTACGAGCAGTACTTC
-	once	TRBV6-1	TRBJ2-5	CASSGARAGRRVMEETQYF	TGTGCCAGCAGTGGGGCTCGGGCGGGCCGAAGGGTTATGGAGGAGACCCAGTACTTC
TRBD2	-	TRBV27	TRBJ2-4	CASSPTGLAGSGYNIQYF	TGTGCCAGCAGTCCCACGGGACTAGCGGGTTCGGGGTACAACATTCAGTACTTC